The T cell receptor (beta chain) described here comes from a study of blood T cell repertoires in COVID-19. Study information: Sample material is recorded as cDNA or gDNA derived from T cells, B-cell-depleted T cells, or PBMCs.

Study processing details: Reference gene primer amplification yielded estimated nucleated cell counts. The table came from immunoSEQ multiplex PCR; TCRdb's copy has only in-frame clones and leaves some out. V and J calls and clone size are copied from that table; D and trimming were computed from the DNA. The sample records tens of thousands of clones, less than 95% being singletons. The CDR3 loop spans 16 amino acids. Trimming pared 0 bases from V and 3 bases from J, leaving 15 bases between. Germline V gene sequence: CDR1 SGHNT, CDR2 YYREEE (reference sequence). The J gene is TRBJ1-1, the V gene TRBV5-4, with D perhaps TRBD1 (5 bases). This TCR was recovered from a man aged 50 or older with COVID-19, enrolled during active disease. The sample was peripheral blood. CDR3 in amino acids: CASSLGQGGGDTEAFF. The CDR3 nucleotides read TGTGCCAGCAGCTTGGGGCAGGGAGGAGGCGACACTGAAGCTTTCTTT.